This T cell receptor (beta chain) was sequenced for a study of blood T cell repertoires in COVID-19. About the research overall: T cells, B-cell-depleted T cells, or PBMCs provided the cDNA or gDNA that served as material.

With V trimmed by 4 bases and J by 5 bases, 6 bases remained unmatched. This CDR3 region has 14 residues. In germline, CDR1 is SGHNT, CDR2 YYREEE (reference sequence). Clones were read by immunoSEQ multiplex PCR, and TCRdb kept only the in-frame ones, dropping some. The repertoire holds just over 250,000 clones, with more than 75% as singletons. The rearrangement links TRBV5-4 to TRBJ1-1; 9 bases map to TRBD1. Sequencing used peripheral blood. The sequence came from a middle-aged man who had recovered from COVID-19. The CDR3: CASSRPGQGTEAFF. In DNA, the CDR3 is TGTGCCAGCAGCCGCCCGGGACAGGGTACTGAAGCTTTCTTT.